This is a list of T cell receptor beta chains from one sample in a study of technical replicates of blood from several donors. Here immunoSEQ multiplex PCR was the method, and the copy in TCRdb shows in-frame clones only, minus some. The data show fewer than 90,000 clones, 93% seen once. Sample: T cells isolated from PBMCs. Every receptor here comes from a human donor in good health. The CDR3 runs from the conserved cysteine through the conserved F or W. D genes are given only for firm matches. Rows give clone size only sometimes, using once, few, many, or a class for an expanded clone.

TRBJ2-3 | NA | TRBV2 | NA | CASSEQDTQYF | TGTGCCAGCAGTGAACAAGATACGCAGTATTTT
TRBJ1-6 | NA | TRBV4-1 | NA | CASSPGGGGSPLHF | TGCGCCAGCAGCCCGGGCGGGGGCGGGTCACCCCTCCACTTT
TRBJ2-1 | TRBD2 | TRBV7-9 | NA | CASTPSGVYNEQFF | TGTGCCAGCACGCCTAGCGGGGTGTACAATGAGCAGTTCTTC
TRBJ2-1 | TRBD2 | TRBV7-9 | NA | CASKAGFSYNEQFF | TGTGCCAGCAAAGCGGGGTTCTCCTACAATGAGCAGTTCTTC
TRBJ1-2 | TRBD1 | TRBV9 | NA | CASSVQGAYGYTF | TGTGCCAGCAGCGTTCAGGGGGCCTATGGCTACACCTTC
TRBJ2-1 | TRBD2 | TRBV11-3 | NA | CASSLEGTSGGDYNEQFF | TGTGCCAGCAGCTTAGAGGGAACTAGCGGGGGGGACTACAATGAGCAGTTCTTC
TRBJ2-5 | TRBD2 | TRBV10-3 | NA | CAISGPGLQETQYF | TGTGCCATCAGTGGACCGGGACTACAAGAGACCCAGTACTTC
TRBJ2-7 | NA | TRBV7-9 | NA | CASSSSLLSYEQYF | TGTGCCAGCAGCTCTAGCCTGCTATCCTACGAGCAGTACTTC
TRBJ2-5 | NA | TRBV6-5 | NA | CASSYSTAQETQYF | TGTGCCAGCAGTTACTCGACAGCCCAAGAGACCCAGTACTTC
TRBJ1-2 | NA | TRBV4-1 | NA | CASSQTQVNYGYTF | TGCGCCAGCAGCCAAACACAGGTGAACTATGGCTACACCTTC
TRBJ2-5 | NA | TRBV9 | NA | CASSVSIDRYGETQYF | TGTGCCAGCAGCGTTTCGATCGACAGGTACGGAGAGACCCAGTACTTC
TRBJ2-1 | TRBD1 | TRBV15 | once | CATSRDRTGSSYNEQFF | TGTGCCACCAGCAGAGATCGGACAGGGAGCTCCTACAATGAGCAGTTCTTC
TRBJ2-3 | NA | TRBV10-3 | once | CAINRGDTQYF | TGTGCCATCAACCGGGGAGATACGCAGTATTTT
TRBJ1-1 | NA | TRBV7-7 | NA | CASSPPTESNTEAFF | TGTGCTAGCAGCCCACCGACAGAATCGAACACTGAAGCTTTCTTT
TRBJ1-6 | NA | TRBV7-9 | NA | CASSLTGLDSPLHF | TGTGCCAGCAGCTTAACAGGGTTGGATTCACCCCTCCACTTT
TRBJ1-2 | TRBD1 | TRBV7-9 | NA | CASSAGQGAEGYTF | TGTGCCAGCAGCGCGGGACAGGGGGCGGAAGGCTACACCTTC